Below, one T cell receptor (beta chain) is given with its context. With V trimmed by 5 bases and J by 5 bases, 9 bases remained unmatched. Germline values: CDR1 SSHAT, CDR2 FNYEAQ (reference sequence). CDR3 length equals 17 residues. Libraries were prepared by immunoSEQ multiplex PCR; TCRdb keeps only in-frame clonotypes and omits some of them. The sample lists a few hundred thousand clones, 86% seen once, with approximately 9.8% in the top ten. This entry comes from a study of blood T cell repertoires in COVID-19. The receptor was isolated from a man between 40 and 49 years old who had recovered from COVID-19. Sample: peripheral blood. The rearrangement links TRBV7-7 to TRBJ2-5; 15 bases match TRBD2. CDR3 sequence reads: CASSPFGLAGGRETQYF. CDR3 nucleotides: TGTGCCAGCAGCCCTTTCGGACTAGCGGGAGGGAGGGAGACCCAGTACTTC. The full variable domain, its missing parts supplied by reference TRBV7-7 and TRBJ2-5, is GAGVSQSPRYKVTKRGQDVTLRCDPISSHATLYWYQQALGQGPEFLTYFNYEAQPDKSGLPSDRFSAERPEGSISTLTIQRTEQRDSAMYRCASSPFGLAGGRETQYFGPGTRLLVL.